Listed below are T cell receptor beta chains from one sample, sequenced in a study of T cell responses to AZD1222 COVID-19 vaccine. Clones were sequenced by immunoSEQ multiplex PCR, and TCRdb holds only the in-frame ones, with some missing. This repertoire shows roughly 100,000 clones, just over 85% found once; its top ten account for roughly 1.4%. The specimen comprised peripheral blood, sampled on day 0 of AZD1222 vaccination. The receptors stem from an adult in good health. The CDR3 runs from the conserved cysteine through the conserved F or W. A D gene is named only where the DNA matches it firmly. Clone size is stated in some rows and not others, as once, few, many or a class when expanded.

CDR3	DNA	J	size	V	D
CASSPRELYEQYF	TGTGCCAGCAGTCCCAGGGAATTATACGAGCAGTACTTC	TRBJ2-7	NA	TRBV28	NA
CASSFSWGQGYEQYF	TGTGCCAGCAGCTTTTCATGGGGACAGGGCTACGAGCAGTACTTC	TRBJ2-7	NA	TRBV7-8	TRBD1
CASSFLKGYLYNEQFF	TGTGCCAGCAGCTTCCTAAAGGGCTACCTATACAATGAGCAGTTCTTC	TRBJ2-1	few	TRBV11-1	NA
CASSLMPPPMDTQYF	TGTGCCAGCAGCTTAATGCCGCCACCCATGGATACGCAGTATTTT	TRBJ2-3	NA	TRBV7-3	NA
CASRGQGYGYTF	TGTGCCAGCAGAGGACAGGGTTATGGCTACACCTTC	TRBJ1-2	NA	TRBV2	TRBD1
CASGLGSYSTDTQYF	TGTGCTAGTGGTTTGGGGAGTTACTCCACAGATACGCAGTATTTT	TRBJ2-3	few	TRBV12-5	NA
CASSLDRGPYSNQPQHF	TGTGCCAGCAGCTTGGACAGGGGACCTTATAGCAATCAGCCCCAGCATTTT	TRBJ1-5	NA	TRBV7-8	TRBD1
CASSLEPNSAYQPQHF	TGTGCCAGCAGCCTAGAGCCTAATTCGGCCTATCAGCCCCAGCATTTT	TRBJ1-5	NA	TRBV7-2	NA
CASSAQRGEKLFF	TGTGCCAGCAGTGCACAAAGGGGTGAAAAACTGTTTTTT	TRBJ1-4	NA	TRBV6-4	NA
CASSVQGGMAFF	TGTGCCAGCAGCGTCCAGGGAGGAATGGCTTTCTTT	TRBJ1-1	NA	TRBV9	NA
CASSLVGQNNQPQHF	TGTGCCAGCAGCTTAGTAGGGCAGAACAATCAGCCCCAGCATTTT	TRBJ1-5	NA	TRBV7-2	NA
CASIGLAGGRPGELFF	TGTGCCAGCATTGGACTAGCGGGAGGGCGGCCCGGGGAGCTGTTTTTT	TRBJ2-2	NA	TRBV2	TRBD2